The 12 T cell receptor beta chains below come from one sample, sequenced in a study of cytomegalovirus exposure and HLA in healthy donors. The PCR made use of 60 Vbeta and 13 Jbeta primers. Here immunoSEQ multiplex PCR was the method, and the copy in TCRdb shows in-frame clones only, minus some. The table includes 150,000 to 200,000 clones, more than 60% detected once. Sequencing was done on a sample of PBMCs. All receptors derive from a man aged 18 to 35 in good health and CMV-seropositive.

The CDR3 reads CASSRAGGPTGELFF. Written as DNA, the CDR3 is TGTGCCAGCAGCCGAGCGGGAGGACCCACCGGGGAGCTGTTTTTT. J is TRBJ2-2 and V is TRBV9; TRBD2 matches 9 bases. Germline V CDR1 and CDR2: SGDLS, YYNGEE. The CDR3 spans 15 residues. J was trimmed by 4 bases and V by 4 bases; bases with no gene match: 5.

The gene calls are TRBV19 and TRBJ1-5; TRBD1 aligns across 7 bases. Per the germline V gene, CDR1 is LNHDA and CDR2 is SQIVND (reference sequence). The CDR3 is made up of 16 amino acids. With 4 bases clipped from V and 0 bases from J, the junction kept 6 bases outside the gene matches. CDR3 nucleotide sequence: TGTGCCAGTAGTAGTTCCGGGACAGCTAGCAATCAGCCCCAGCATTTT. It is translated as CASSSSGTASNQPQHF.

This chain uses TRBV4-2 with TRBJ2-1; 8 nucleotides line up with TRBD2. Germline V gene sequence: CDR1 LGHNA, CDR2 YNFKEQ. The CDR3 has 16 amino acids. V dropped 0 bases and J dropped 8; count of bases not matched to a gene: 9. In DNA, the CDR3 is TGTGCCAGCAGCCAAGATAGAGCGGGAGATTCTTATGAGCAGTTCTTC. Its protein is CASSQDRAGDSYEQFF.

The chain carries TRBV27 and TRBJ1-2, with 10 bases matching TRBD1. Germline V gives CDR1 MNHEY, CDR2 SMNVEV (reference sequence). This CDR3 comprises 13 residues. V dropped 3 bases and J dropped 8; count of bases not matched to a gene: 3. CDR3 residues: CASSLDRGKGYTF. As DNA, the CDR3 is TGTGCCAGCAGTTTGGACAGGGGGAAAGGCTACACCTTC.

This chain uses TRBV7-9 with TRBJ2-5, with D maybe TRBD2 (5 bases). Judging by the DNA end, TRBJ2-7 fits better; the J call may be wrong. CDR3 size: 14 residues. Germline CDR1 and CDR2: SEHNR and FQNEAQ (reference sequence). The CDR3 reads CASSLPGNPNEQYF. CDR3 nucleotide sequence: TGTGCCAGCAGCTTACCGGGGAACCCTAACGAGCAGTACTTC.

This sequence joins TRBV27 and TRBJ2-7, with 10 bases fitting TRBD1. V trimming: 7 bases; J trimming: 6 bases; junction bases outside the gene matches: 12. The germline CDR1 and CDR2 sequences are MNHEY and SMNVEV (reference sequence). This CDR3 comprises 15 residues. The CDR3 reads CASTPLGTGACEQYF. DNA of the CDR3: TGTGCCAGCACCCCGCTAGGGACAGGGGCTTGCGAGCAGTACTTC.

The rearrangement links TRBV14 to TRBJ2-7, with 7 positions matching TRBD2. Germline trimming cut 2 bases from V and 7 bases from J; bases unmatched to any gene: 11. Germline values: CDR1 SGHDN, CDR2 FVKESK. The CDR3 spans 15 residues. CDR3 protein: CASSQIRGRAEEQYF. The CDR3 bases are TGTGCCAGCAGCCAAATCCGCGGGAGAGCGGAAGAGCAGTACTTC.

This clone appeared once. The identical CDR3 is also encoded by other nucleotide sequences in the sample. The chain recombines TRBV28 with TRBJ1-2, with D uncertain. V dropped 4 bases and J dropped 2 bases, with 8 bases sitting between them. Germline CDR1 and CDR2: MDHEN and SYDVKM. The CDR3 is 13 residues long. CDR3 bases: TGTGCCAGCAGTTCGACCGGGAACTATGGCTACACCTTC. This codes for CASSSTGNYGYTF.

This clone was counted only a few times. The J gene is TRBJ2-5, the V gene TRBV5-4; maybe TRBD2 (7 bases). The J call may be mistaken, given a closer DNA end match to TRBJ2-7. The germline V gene encodes CDR1 SGHNT and CDR2 YYREEE (reference sequence). The CDR3 has 16 residues. CDR3 DNA sequence: TGTGCCAGCAGCGCGTCCGGGGGCGGGAGAATCTACGAGCAGTACTTC. Protein: CASSASGGGRIYEQYF.

The chain recombines TRBV4-2 with TRBJ2-1; the D is unclear. CDR1 is LGHNA and CDR2 is YNFKEQ in the germline V gene. Trimming left V 4 bases short and J 4 bases short, with 29 bases between. The CDR3 has 20 amino acids. For the CDR3, the DNA is TGTGCCAGCAGCCGAAAGAAAGCGAACCCTGACTTCATCCATTACAATGAGCAGTTCTTC. Translating gives CASSRKKANPDFIHYNEQFF.

The chain couples TRBV9 to TRBJ2-1; no clear D. V dropped 9 bases and J dropped 0 bases, with 13 bases sitting between them. Germline V CDR1 and CDR2: SGDLS, YYNGEE. This CDR3 is built from 14 residues. The CDR3 coding sequence is TGTGCCATCCCAATAGAGAGCTCCTACAATGAGCAGTTCTTC. It specifies CAIPIESSYNEQFF.

The chain links TRBV19 to TRBJ1-2, with unresolved D. Germline CDR1 reads LNHDA; CDR2 reads SQIVND (reference sequence). V lost 7 bases and J lost 6, with 12 bases in between. This CDR3 comprises 12 residues. As DNA, the CDR3 is TGTGCCAGTACTGAGCGATGGGATGGCTACACCTTC. Its translation: CASTERWDGYTF.